The source of this T cell receptor (beta chain) is a study of blood T cell repertoires in COVID-19. The overall study: Some COVID-19 samples were acute and others convalescent; all came from the United States, Italy and Spain.

Profiled with immunoSEQ multiplex PCR; TCRdb holds only in-frame clones, not every one. The sample yields some 700,000 clones, around 89% seen once. CDR1 MNHEY and CDR2 SVGEGT come from the germline V gene. V shed 6 bases and J shed 6 bases, with 20 bases lying between them. The CDR3 extends over 15 amino acids. This receptor was taken from a woman aged 18-30 years with acute or convalescent COVID-19. The chain uses TRBV6-2 or TRBV6-3 and TRBJ1-2; TRBD1 is a possible D gene (5 bases). The sequencing sample was made of peripheral blood. In DNA, the CDR3 is TGTGCCAGCAGCCGCACCGGACACTCTTTAGATGGCTACACCTTC. Translated: CASSRTGHSLDGYTF.